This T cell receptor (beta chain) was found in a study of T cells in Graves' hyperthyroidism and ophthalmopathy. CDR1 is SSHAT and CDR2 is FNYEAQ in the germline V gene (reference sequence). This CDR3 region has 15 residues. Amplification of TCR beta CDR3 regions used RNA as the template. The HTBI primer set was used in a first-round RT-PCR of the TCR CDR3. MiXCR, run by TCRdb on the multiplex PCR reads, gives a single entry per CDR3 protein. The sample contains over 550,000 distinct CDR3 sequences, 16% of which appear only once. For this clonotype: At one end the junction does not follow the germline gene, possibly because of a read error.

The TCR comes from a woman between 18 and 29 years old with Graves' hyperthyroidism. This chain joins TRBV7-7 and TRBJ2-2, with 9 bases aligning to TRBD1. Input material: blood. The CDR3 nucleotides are TGTGCTAGCAGCCCGACAGGGGGAGTGACCGGGGAGCTGTTTTTT. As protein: CASSPTGGVTGELFF.